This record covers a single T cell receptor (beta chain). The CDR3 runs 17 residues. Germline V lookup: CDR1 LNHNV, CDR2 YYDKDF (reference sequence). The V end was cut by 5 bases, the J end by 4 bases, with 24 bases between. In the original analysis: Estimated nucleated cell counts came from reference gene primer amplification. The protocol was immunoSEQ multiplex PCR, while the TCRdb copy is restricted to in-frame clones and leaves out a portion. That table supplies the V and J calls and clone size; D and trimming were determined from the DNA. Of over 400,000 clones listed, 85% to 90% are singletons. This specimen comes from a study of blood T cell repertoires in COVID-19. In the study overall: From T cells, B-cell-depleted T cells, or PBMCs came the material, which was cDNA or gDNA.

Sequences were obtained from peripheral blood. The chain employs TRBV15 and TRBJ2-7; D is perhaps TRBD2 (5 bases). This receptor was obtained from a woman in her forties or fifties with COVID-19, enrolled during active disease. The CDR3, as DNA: TGTGCCACCAGCGGACTGGATGACTTAGGACGGGGATACGAGCAGTACTTC. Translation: CATSGLDDLGRGYEQYF.